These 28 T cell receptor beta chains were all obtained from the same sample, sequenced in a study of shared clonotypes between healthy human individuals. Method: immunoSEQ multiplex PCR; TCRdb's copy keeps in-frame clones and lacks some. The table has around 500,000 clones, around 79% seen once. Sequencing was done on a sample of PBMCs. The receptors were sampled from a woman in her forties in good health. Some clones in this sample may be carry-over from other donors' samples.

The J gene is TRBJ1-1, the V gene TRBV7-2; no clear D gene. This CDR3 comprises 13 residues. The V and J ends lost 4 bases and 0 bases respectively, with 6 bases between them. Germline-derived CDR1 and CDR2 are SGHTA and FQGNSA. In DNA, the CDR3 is TGTGCCAGCAGCTCCCTGGTGAACACTGAAGCTTTCTTT. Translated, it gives CASSSLVNTEAFF.

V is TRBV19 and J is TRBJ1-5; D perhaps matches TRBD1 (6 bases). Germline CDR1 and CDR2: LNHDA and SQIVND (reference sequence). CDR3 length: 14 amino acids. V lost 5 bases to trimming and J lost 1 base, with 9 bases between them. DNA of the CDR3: TGTGCCAGTAGTGGGGGGGCCAGCAATCAGCCCCAGCATTTT. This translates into CASSGGASNQPQHF.

CDR3 residues: CASSDGAKNIQYF. Here the CDR3 DNA reads TGTGCCAGCAGTGACGGAGCCAAAAACATTCAGTACTTC. J is TRBJ2-4 and V is TRBV6-4; D gene uncertain. Germline values: CDR1 MRHNA, CDR2 SNTAGT. The CDR3 is made up of 13 amino acids. Trimming removed 2 bases at V and 0 bases at J, with 2 bases between.

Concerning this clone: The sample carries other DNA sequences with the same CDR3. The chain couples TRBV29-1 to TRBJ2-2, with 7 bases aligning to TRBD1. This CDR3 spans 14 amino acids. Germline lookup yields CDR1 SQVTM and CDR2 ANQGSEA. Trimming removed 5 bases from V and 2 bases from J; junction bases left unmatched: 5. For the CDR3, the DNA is TGCAGCGTTAACAGGGACAGAAACACCGGGGAGCTGTTTTTT. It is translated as CSVNRDRNTGELFF.

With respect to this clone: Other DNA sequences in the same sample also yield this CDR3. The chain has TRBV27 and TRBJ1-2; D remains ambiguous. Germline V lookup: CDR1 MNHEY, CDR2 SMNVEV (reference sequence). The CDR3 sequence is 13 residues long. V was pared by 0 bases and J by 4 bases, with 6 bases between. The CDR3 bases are TGTGCCAGCAGTTTATCGGGAAGCTATGGCTACACCTTC. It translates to CASSLSGSYGYTF.

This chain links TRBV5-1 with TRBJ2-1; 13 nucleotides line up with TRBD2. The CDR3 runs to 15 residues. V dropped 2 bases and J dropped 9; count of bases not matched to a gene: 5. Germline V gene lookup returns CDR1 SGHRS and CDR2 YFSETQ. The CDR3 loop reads CASSLTSGRASEQFF. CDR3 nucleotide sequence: TGCGCCAGCAGCTTAACTAGCGGGAGGGCCTCTGAGCAGTTCTTC.

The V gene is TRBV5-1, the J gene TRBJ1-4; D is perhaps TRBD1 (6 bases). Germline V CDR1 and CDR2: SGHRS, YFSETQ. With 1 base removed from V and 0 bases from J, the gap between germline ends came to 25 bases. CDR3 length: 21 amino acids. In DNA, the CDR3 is TGCGCCAGCAGCTTGAAATCCGGCAGGGGAAGGTTGTCGGCAACTAATGAAAAACTGTTTTTT. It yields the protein CASSLKSGRGRLSATNEKLFF. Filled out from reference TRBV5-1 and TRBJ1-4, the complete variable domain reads KAGVTQTPRYLIKTRGQQVTLSCSPISGHRSVSWYQQTPGQGLQFLFEYFSETQRNKGNFPGRFSGRQFSNSRSEMNVSTLELGDSALYLCASSLKSGRGRLSATNEKLFFGSGTQLSVL.

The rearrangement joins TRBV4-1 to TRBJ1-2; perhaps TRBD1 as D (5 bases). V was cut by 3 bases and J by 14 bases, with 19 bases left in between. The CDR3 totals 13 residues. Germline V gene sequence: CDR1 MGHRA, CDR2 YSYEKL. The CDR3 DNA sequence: TGCGCCAGCAGCCAGCAGGCGGACACCCTCTCGACCTTC. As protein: CASSQQADTLSTF.

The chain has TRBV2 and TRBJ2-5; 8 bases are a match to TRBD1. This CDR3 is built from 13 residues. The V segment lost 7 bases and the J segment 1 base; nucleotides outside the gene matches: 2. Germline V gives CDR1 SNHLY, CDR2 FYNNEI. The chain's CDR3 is CASMGQVQETQYF. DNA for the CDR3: TGTGCCAGCATGGGACAGGTCCAAGAGACCCAGTACTTC.

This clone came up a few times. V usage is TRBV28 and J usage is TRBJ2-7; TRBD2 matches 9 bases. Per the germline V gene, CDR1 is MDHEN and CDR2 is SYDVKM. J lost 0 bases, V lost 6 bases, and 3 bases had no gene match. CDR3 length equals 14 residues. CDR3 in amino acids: CASRNSGSSYEQYF. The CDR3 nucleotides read TGTGCCAGCAGGAATAGCGGGAGCTCCTACGAGCAGTACTTC.

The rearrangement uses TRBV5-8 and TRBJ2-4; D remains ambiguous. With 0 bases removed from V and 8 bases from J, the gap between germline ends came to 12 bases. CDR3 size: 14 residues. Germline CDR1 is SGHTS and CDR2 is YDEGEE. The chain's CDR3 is CASSLVRVGDIQYF. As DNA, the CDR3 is TGTGCCAGCAGCTTGGTTCGAGTTGGTGACATTCAGTACTTC. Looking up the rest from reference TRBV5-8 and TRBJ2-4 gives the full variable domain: EAGVTQSPTHLIKTRGQQATLRCSPISGHTSVYWYQQALGLGLQFLLWYDEGEERNRGNFPPRFSGRQFPNYSSELNVNALELEDSALYLCASSLVRVGDIQYFGAGTRLSVL.

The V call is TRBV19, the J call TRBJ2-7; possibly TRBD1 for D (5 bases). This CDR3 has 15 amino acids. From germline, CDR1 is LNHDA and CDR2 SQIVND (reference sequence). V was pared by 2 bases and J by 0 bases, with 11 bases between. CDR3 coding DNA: TGTGCCAGTAGTATATGGGGCGCTAGCTCCTACGAGCAGTACTTC. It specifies CASSIWGASSYEQYF.

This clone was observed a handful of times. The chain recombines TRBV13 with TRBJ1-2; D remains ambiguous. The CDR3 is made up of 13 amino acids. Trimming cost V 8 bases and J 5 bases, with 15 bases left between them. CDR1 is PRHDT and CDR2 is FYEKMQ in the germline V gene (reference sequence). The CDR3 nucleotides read TGTGCCAGCGGGCAGACGGGTCTATATGGCTACACCTTC. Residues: CASGQTGLYGYTF.

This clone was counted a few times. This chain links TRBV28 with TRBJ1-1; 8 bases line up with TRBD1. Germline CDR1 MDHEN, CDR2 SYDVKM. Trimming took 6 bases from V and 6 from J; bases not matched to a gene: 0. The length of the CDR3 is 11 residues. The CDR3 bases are TGTGCCAGCAGGGACAGGGCTGAAGCTTTCTTT. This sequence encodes CASRDRAEAFF. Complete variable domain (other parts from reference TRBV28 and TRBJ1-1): DVKVTQSSRYLVKRTGEKVFLECVQDMDHENMFWYRQDPGLGLRLIYFSYDVKMKEKGDIPEGYSVSREKKERFSLILESASTNQTSMYLCASRDRAEAFFGQGTRLTVV.

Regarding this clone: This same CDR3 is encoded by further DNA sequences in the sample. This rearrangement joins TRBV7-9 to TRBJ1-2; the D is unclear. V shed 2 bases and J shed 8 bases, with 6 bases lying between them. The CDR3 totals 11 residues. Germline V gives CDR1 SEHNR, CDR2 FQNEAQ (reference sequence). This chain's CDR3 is CASSLSRGYTF. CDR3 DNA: TGTGCCAGCAGCTTAAGTCGGGGCTACACCTTC.

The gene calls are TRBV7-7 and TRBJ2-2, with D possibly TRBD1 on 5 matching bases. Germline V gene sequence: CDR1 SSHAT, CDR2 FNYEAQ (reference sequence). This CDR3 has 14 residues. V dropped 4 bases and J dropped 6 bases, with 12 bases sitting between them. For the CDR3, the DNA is TGTGCCAGCAGCTCAAAAGTGGGGCCCGGGGAGCTGTTTTTT. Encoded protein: CASSSKVGPGELFF.

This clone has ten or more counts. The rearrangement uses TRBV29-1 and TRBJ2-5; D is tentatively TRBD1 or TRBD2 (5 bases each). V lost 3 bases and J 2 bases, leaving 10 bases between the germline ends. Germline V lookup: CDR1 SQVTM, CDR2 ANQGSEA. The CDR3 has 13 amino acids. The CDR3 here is CSVEGTEQETQYF. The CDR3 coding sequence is TGCAGCGTTGAGGGGACGGAACAAGAGACCCAGTACTTC.

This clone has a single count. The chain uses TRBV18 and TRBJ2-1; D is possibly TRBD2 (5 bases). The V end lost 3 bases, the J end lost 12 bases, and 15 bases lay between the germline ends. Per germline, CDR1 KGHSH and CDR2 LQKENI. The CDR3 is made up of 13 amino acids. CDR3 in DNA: TGTGCCAGCTCACCTACCGACTACCCTGGGCAGTTCTTC. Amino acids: CASSPTDYPGQFF.

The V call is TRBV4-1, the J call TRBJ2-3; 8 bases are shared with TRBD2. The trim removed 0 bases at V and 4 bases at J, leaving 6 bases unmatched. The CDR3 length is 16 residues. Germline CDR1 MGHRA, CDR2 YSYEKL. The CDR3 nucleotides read TGCGCCAGCAGCCAAGAAGGCGGGAGGTCTGCAGATACGCAGTATTTT. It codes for CASSQEGGRSADTQYF.

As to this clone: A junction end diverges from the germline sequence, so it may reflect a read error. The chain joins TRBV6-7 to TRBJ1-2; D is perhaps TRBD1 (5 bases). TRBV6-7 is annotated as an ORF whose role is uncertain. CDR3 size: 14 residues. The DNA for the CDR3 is TGTGCCAGCAGTTACTCGGCAGGGACGGGTGGCTGCACCTTC. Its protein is CASSYSAGTGGCTF.

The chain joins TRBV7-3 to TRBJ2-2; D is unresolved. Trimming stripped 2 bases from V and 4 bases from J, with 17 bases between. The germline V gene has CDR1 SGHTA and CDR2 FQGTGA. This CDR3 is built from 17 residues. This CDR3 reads CASSLDLGRASTGELFF. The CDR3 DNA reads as TGTGCCAGCAGCTTAGACCTAGGACGGGCGAGCACCGGGGAGCTGTTTTTT. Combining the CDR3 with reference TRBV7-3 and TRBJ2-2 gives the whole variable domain GAGVSQTPSNKVTEKGKYVELRCDPISGHTALYWYRQSLGQGPEFLIYFQGTGAADDSGLPNDRFFAVRPEGSVSTLKIQRTERGDSAVYLCASSLDLGRASTGELFFGEGSRLTVL.

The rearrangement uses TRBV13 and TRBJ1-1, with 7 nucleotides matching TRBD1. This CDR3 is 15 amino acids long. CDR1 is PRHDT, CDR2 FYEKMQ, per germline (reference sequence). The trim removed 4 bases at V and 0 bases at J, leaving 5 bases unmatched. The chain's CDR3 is CASSSQGDMNTEAFF. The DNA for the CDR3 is TGTGCCAGCAGCTCCCAGGGGGACATGAACACTGAAGCTTTCTTT.

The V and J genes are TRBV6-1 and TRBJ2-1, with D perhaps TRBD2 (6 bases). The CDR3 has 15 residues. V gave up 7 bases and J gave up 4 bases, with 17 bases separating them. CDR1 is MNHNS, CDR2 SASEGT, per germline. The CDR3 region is CASKNGRGKYNEQFF. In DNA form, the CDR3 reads TGTGCCAGCAAGAACGGGAGAGGGAAGTACAATGAGCAGTTCTTC.

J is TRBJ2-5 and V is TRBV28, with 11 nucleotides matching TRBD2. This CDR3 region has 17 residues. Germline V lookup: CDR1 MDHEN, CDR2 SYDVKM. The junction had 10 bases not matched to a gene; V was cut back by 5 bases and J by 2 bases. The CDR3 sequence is CASSGLSTSGSQETQYF. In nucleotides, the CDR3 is TGTGCCAGCAGTGGGCTCTCAACTAGCGGGAGTCAAGAGACCCAGTACTTC.

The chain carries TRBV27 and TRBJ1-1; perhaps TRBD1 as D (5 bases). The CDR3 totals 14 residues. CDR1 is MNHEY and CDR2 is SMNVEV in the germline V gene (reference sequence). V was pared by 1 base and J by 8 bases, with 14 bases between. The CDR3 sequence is CASSLFGAGREAFF. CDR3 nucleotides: TGTGCCAGCAGTTTATTCGGAGCAGGGCGCGAAGCTTTCTTT.

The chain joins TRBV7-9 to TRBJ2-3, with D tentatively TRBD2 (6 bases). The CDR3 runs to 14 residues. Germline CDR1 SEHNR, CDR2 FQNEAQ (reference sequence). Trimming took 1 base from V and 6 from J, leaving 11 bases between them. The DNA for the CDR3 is TGTGCCAGCAGCTTAGTACTAGCAGTGGATACGCAGTATTTT. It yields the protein CASSLVLAVDTQYF. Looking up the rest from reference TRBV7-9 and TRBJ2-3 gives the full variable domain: DTGVSQNPRHKITKRGQNVTFRCDPISEHNRLYWYRQTLGQGPEFLTYFQNEAQLEKSRLLSDRFSAERPKGSFSTLEIQRTEQGDSAMYLCASSLVLAVDTQYFGPGTRLTVL.

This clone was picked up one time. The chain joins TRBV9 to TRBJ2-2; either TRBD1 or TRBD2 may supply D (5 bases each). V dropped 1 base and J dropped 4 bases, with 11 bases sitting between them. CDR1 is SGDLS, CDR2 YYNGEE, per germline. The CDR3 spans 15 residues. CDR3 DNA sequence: TGTGCCAGCAGCGTAAGGGACCGAGCCACCGGGGAGCTGTTTTTT. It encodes CASSVRDRATGELFF.

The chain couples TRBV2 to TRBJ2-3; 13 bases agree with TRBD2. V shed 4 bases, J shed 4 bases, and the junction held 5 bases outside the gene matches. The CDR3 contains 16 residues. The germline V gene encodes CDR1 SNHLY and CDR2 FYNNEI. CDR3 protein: CASSATGLAGADTQYF. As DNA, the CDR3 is TGTGCCAGCAGTGCCACAGGACTAGCGGGAGCAGATACGCAGTATTTT.